A selection of T cell receptor beta chains follows, all from one sample in a study of vaccination and CD4 T cells after COVID-19. No antigen is known for these receptors. Each CDR3 protein gets one entry after TCRdb re-called the PCR reads with MiXCR. The data contain more than 20,000 distinct CDR3 sequences, roughly 50% of them seen just once; the ten biggest clones take up about 9.4%. What was sequenced was CD4+ T cells from blood, cultured in vitro. The receptors here all came from a human donor who had recovered from COVID-19. CDR3s include the opening cysteine and the closing phenylalanine or tryptophan. D genes are given only for firm matches. Clone size is given for some rows only: seen once, a few or many times, or a class if the clone is expanded.

v_gene,j_gene,d_gene,abundance,CDR3aa,CDR3nt
TRBV6-1,TRBJ2-3,TRBD2,NA,CATTSGVSTDTQYF,TGTGCCACGACTAGCGGGGTTAGCACAGATACGCAGTATTTT
TRBV2,TRBJ2-2,NA,NA,CASSGRLNTGELFF,TGTGCCAGCAGTGGGAGACTCAACACCGGGGAGCTGTTTTTT
TRBV29-1,TRBJ1-1,NA,once,CSVEGRYRVESTEAFF,TGCAGCGTTGAAGGTAGATACAGGGTCGAGAGCACTGAAGCTTTCTTT
TRBV7-9,TRBJ1-4,NA,few,CASSLGVGNEKLFF,TGTGCCAGCAGTCTTGGAGTGGGGAATGAAAAACTGTTTTTT
TRBV27,TRBJ1-5,NA,NA,CASSEGWGNSDNQPQHF,TGTGCCAGCAGTGAAGGCTGGGGGAACTCCGACAATCAGCCCCAGCATTTT
TRBV21-1,TRBJ1-5,NA,few,CASSKGGTGDDQPQHF,TGTGCCAGCAGCAAAGGGGGGACAGGTGATGATCAGCCCCAGCATTTT
TRBV9,TRBJ2-7,NA,NA,CASSVEWGASYEQYF,TGTGCCAGCAGCGTAGAATGGGGAGCATCCTACGAGCAGTACTTC
TRBV18,TRBJ2-5,NA,NA,CASSLGPDQETQYF,TGTGCCAGCTCCCTGGGACCGGACCAAGAGACCCAGTACTTC
TRBV27,TRBJ1-1,NA,NA,CASSAPGRLSEAFF,TGTGCCAGCAGTGCGCCCGGGCGGCTCTCTGAAGCTTTCTTT
TRBV7-8,TRBJ1-2,NA,NA,CASSLSINYGYTF,TGTGCCAGCAGCTTAAGCATAAACTATGGCTACACCTTC
TRBV27,TRBJ2-7,NA,once,CASSSGGDLYEQYF,TGTGCCAGCAGTTCGGGTGGAGACTTATACGAGCAGTACTTC
TRBV10-3,TRBJ1-1,TRBD1,few,CAISPSGGMTEAFF,TGTGCCATCAGCCCCTCAGGGGGTATGACTGAAGCTTTCTTT
TRBV6-1,TRBJ1-1,NA,NA,CASSMAGTLDTEAFF,TGTGCCAGCAGTATGGCCGGGACCTTAGACACTGAAGCTTTCTTT
TRBV28,TRBJ1-2,NA,few,CASSPTGPLGYGYTF,TGTGCCAGCAGTCCTACGGGCCCCTTAGGCTATGGCTACACCTTC
TRBV7-9,TRBJ1-6,NA,NA,CASSSPRVRSPLHF,TGTGCCAGCAGCTCCCCGAGGGTGCGATCACCCCTCCACTTT
TRBV5-4,TRBJ2-5,TRBD2,NA,CASTLDGRAGETQYF,TGTGCCAGCACCTTGGACGGGAGGGCCGGGGAGACCCAGTATTTC
TRBV5-1,TRBJ1-1,NA,NA,CASSLSGGTNTEAFF,TGCGCCAGCAGCTTGAGCGGGGGGACGAACACTGAAGCTTTCTTT
TRBV2,TRBJ2-3,NA,few,CASSLSAFPADTQYF,TGTGCCAGCAGTTTGTCGGCCTTTCCGGCAGATACGCAGTATTTT
TRBV2,TRBJ1-3,TRBD1,once,CASSPDRVTRNTIYF,TGTGCCAGCAGCCCTGACAGGGTTACTCGAAACACCATATATTTT
TRBV28,TRBJ1-5,NA,few,CASSLEGQPYQPQHF,TGTGCCAGCAGTTTAGAAGGGCAGCCCTATCAGCCCCAGCATTTT
TRBV28,TRBJ2-1,NA,NA,CASREGWYNEQFF,TGTGCCAGCAGAGAGGGCTGGTACAATGAGCAGTTCTTC
TRBV2,TRBJ2-7,TRBD2,NA,CASSVGTTYEQYF,TGTGCCAGCAGTGTTGGGACTACCTACGAGCAGTACTTC
TRBV30,TRBJ1-5,NA,few,CAWSASLGPQHF,TGTGCCTGGAGTGCCTCGTTAGGGCCCCAGCATTTT
TRBV7-9,TRBJ2-2,NA,NA,CATQQGNTGELFF,TGTGCCACCCAACAGGGGAACACCGGGGAGCTGTTTTTT